Below, one T cell receptor beta chain is given with its context. Its antigen is unidentified. The data are from a study of cytomegalovirus exposure and HLA in healthy donors. General study results and limits: When the data were analyzed later, several of the most significant clusters appeared to be linked to common viral pathogens. Within a later analysis, the majority of CMV-associated TCR beta chains appeared HLA-restricted. In vitro checks showed that a few CMV-associated chains really do target CMV antigens. TCR beta sequences reportedly predicted most subjects' HLA-A and HLA-B alleles accurately.

It was with 60 Vbeta and 13 Jbeta primers that the PCR ran. Produced via immunoSEQ multiplex PCR; TCRdb's table is partial and in-frame only. The sample records about 160,000 clones, 65% to 80% being singletons. The clonotype was recovered from a man in his forties or fifties in good health and CMV-seronegative. The sample consisted of PBMCs.

CDR3 sequence reads: CASNTGPRLYF. In nucleotides, the CDR3 is TGTGCCAGTAATACAGGGCCGAGATTGTACTTC. The chain employs TRBV28 and TRBJ2-7, with a possible D match to TRBD1 (6 bases). The germline V gene encodes CDR1 MDHEN and CDR2 SYDVKM. The CDR3 is 11 residues long. The V end lost 9 bases, the J end lost 12 bases, and 18 bases lay between the germline ends. Variable domain in full (rest from reference TRBV28 and TRBJ2-7): DVKVTQSSRYLVKRTGEKVFLECVQDMDHENMFWYRQDPGLGLRLIYFSYDVKMKEKGDIPEGYSVSREKKERFSLILESASTNQTSMYLCASNTGPRLYFGPGTRLTVT.